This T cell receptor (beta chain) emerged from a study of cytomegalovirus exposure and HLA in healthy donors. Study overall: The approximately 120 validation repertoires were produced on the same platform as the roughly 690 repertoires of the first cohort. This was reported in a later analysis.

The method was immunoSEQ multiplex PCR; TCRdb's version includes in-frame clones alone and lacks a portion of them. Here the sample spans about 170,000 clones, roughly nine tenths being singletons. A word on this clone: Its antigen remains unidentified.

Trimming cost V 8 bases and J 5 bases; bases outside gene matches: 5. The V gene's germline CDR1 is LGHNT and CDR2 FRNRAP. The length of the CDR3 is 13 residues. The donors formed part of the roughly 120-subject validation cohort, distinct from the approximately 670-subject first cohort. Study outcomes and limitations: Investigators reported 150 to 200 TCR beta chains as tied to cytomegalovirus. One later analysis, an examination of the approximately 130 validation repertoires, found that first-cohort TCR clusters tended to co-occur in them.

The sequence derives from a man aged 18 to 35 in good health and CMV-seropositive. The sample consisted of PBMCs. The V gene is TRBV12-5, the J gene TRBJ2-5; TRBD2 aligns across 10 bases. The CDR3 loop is CASILAGTETQYF. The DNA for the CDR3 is TGTGCTAGTATACTAGCGGGGACGGAGACCCAGTACTTC.